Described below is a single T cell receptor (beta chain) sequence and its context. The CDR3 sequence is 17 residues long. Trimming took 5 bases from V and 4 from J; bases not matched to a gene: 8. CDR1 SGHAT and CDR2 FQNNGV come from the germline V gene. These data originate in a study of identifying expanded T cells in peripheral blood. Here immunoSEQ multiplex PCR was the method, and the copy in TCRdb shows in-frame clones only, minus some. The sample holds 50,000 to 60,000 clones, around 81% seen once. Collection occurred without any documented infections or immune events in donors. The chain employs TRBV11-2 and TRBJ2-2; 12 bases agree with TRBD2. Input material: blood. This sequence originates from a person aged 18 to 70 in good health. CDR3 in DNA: TGTGCCAGCAGCCTAACTAGCGGGGGGTCTCTCACCGGGGAGCTGTTTTTT. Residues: CASSLTSGGSLTGELFF.